This passage covers 17 T cell receptor beta chains from one sample sequenced in a study of cytomegalovirus exposure and HLA in healthy donors. The repertoire was sequenced with immunoSEQ multiplex PCR; TCRdb's copy has only in-frame clones and lacks some. Here the sample spans around 300,000 clones, 75% to 90% being singletons. The material sequenced was PBMCs. The receptors were sampled from a woman in her thirties in good health and CMV-seropositive.

This chain uses TRBV12-5 with TRBJ1-1, with 9 bases identical to TRBD1. V lost 8 bases and J lost 13; bases outside the gene matches: 14. This CDR3 is 13 amino acids long. CDR1 and CDR2 from the germline V gene are LGHNT and FRNRAP. The CDR3 reads CASSKGGQGGFFF. In DNA, the CDR3 is TGTGCTAGTTCCAAAGGGGGACAGGGAGGTTTTTTCTTT.

The rearrangement uses TRBV15 and TRBJ1-2, with TRBD1 as a possible D gene (6 bases). CDR1 is LNHNV, CDR2 YYDKDF, per germline (reference sequence). This CDR3 has 12 residues. V shed 3 bases and J shed 10 bases, with 12 bases lying between them. The CDR3 reads CATSSRGQNYTF. The DNA of the CDR3 is TGTGCCACCAGCAGCCGCGGACAGAACTACACCTTC. The full variable domain, rest sourced from reference TRBV15 and TRBJ1-2, is DAMVIQNPRYQVTQFGKPVTLSCSQTLNHNVMYWYQQKSSQAPKLLFHYYDKDFNNEADTPDNFQSRRPNTSFCFLDIRSPGLGDTAMYLCATSSRGQNYTFGSGTRLTVV.

This sequence joins TRBV2 and TRBJ1-3; TRBD1 is a possible D gene (5 bases). CDR3 length: 15 amino acids. CDR1 and CDR2 (germline): SNHLY, FYNNEI. Trimming shortened V by 8 bases and J by 0 bases, and 14 bases separated the two germline ends. This CDR3 is CASPGGDPSGNTIYF. DNA for the CDR3: TGTGCCAGCCCGGGAGGGGATCCCTCTGGAAACACCATATATTTT.

This clone was counted once. The chain is built from TRBV7-3 and TRBJ2-3; either TRBD1 or TRBD2 may fit D (5 bases each). The CDR3 contains 15 residues. V was trimmed by 5 bases and J by 0 bases, leaving 12 bases between them. Germline V gives CDR1 SGHTA, CDR2 FQGTGA. CDR3 nucleotide sequence: TGTGCCAGCAGCCCGGGGACGGTTAGCACAGATACGCAGTATTTT. Its protein product is CASSPGTVSTDTQYF.

On this clone: The same CDR3 arises from other DNA sequences in this sample as well. The rearrangement joins TRBV7-2 to TRBJ2-1; 7 nucleotides line up with TRBD2. The germline CDR1 and CDR2 sequences are SGHTA and FQGNSA. This CDR3 spans 14 amino acids. Trimming removed 0 bases from V and 10 bases from J; junction bases left unmatched: 6. The CDR3 loop reads CASSLAGGPWEQFF. The CDR3 DNA follows: TGTGCCAGCAGCTTAGCGGGAGGGCCCTGGGAGCAGTTCTTC.

The chain links TRBV7-9 to TRBJ1-5, with a possible D match to TRBD1 (6 bases). CDR1 is SEHNR and CDR2 is FQNEAQ in the germline V gene (reference sequence). V lost 6 bases, J lost 7 bases, and 10 bases lay in between. CDR3 length: 12 residues. The CDR3, as DNA: TGTGCCAGCAGACAGGGTGGACAGCCCCAGCATTTT. Protein sequence: CASRQGGQPQHF. The whole variable domain, filled in from reference TRBV7-9 and TRBJ1-5, reads DTGVSQNPRHKITKRGQNVTFRCDPISEHNRLYWYRQTLGQGPEFLTYFQNEAQLEKSRLLSDRFSAERPKGSFSTLEIQRTEQGDSAMYLCASRQGGQPQHFGDGTRLSIL.

The chain links TRBV5-1 to TRBJ1-2, with TRBD1 matching over 7 bases. Germline trimming cut 0 bases from V and 2 bases from J; bases unmatched to any gene: 1. CDR3 length: 14 residues. Germline CDR1 and CDR2: SGHRS and YFSETQ. The CDR3 sequence: CASSLAGQNYGYTF. The CDR3 DNA reads as TGCGCCAGCAGCTTGGCGGGACAGAACTATGGCTACACCTTC.

The chain couples TRBV9 to TRBJ2-3; D is tentatively TRBD1 or TRBD2 (7 bases each). Trimming left V 8 bases short and J 6 bases short, with 19 bases between. The germline V gene has CDR1 SGDLS and CDR2 YYNGEE. The CDR3 is 14 residues long. CDR3 nucleotide sequence: TGTGCCAGTCAGGGGGGGTTATCACATGATACGCAGTATTTT. Protein sequence: CASQGGLSHDTQYF.

This chain links TRBV30 with TRBJ2-3; 10 bases match TRBD2. This CDR3 comprises 14 residues. J lost 2 bases, V lost 5 bases, and 4 bases had no gene match. In germline, CDR1 is GTSNPN, CDR2 SVGIG (reference sequence). The chain's CDR3 is CAWAGLAFTDTQYF. The CDR3 nucleotides read TGTGCCTGGGCGGGACTAGCGTTCACAGATACGCAGTATTTT.

The count of this clone is one. V gene TRBV30 combines with J gene TRBJ1-5, with D tentatively TRBD1 (5 bases). Germline V CDR1 and CDR2: GTSNPN, SVGIG (reference sequence). Trimming removed 4 bases at V and 4 bases at J, with 20 bases between. This CDR3 spans 16 amino acids. CDR3 sequence: CAWKTGLLWDNQPQHF. The DNA for the CDR3 is TGTGCCTGGAAGACGGGACTCCTATGGGATAATCAGCCCCAGCATTTT.

The chain uses TRBV27 and TRBJ2-7, with 9 bases that match TRBD1. CDR1 and CDR2 from the germline V gene are MNHEY and SMNVEV (reference sequence). CDR3 length: 14 amino acids. V trimming: 6 bases; J trimming: 3 bases; junction bases outside the gene matches: 6. CDR3 sequence: CASSRQGVDYEQYF. The CDR3, as DNA: TGTGCCAGCAGCAGACAGGGGGTTGACTACGAGCAGTACTTC.

V and J are TRBV6-5 and TRBJ2-7, with 8 bases lining up with TRBD2. The V gene end was trimmed by 1 base and the J gene end by 6 bases; junction bases not matched to a gene: 5. The CDR3 is 14 amino acids. The V gene's germline CDR1 is MNHEY and CDR2 SVGAGI. The chain's CDR3 is CASSYLGLAGEQYF. The CDR3 DNA reads as TGTGCCAGCAGTTACTTAGGACTAGCAGGCGAGCAGTACTTC.

Worth noting for this clone: The junction departs from the called germline gene at one end, perhaps through a read error. The chain couples TRBV2 to TRBJ2-7; 13 bases are a match to TRBD2. This CDR3 is 16 amino acids long. Germline assignment: CDR1 SNHLY and CDR2 FYNNEI. CDR3 bases: TGTGCGAGCAGACTAGCGGGAGGTGGGGCGCGAGGTGAGCAGTACTTC. This encodes CASRLAGGGARGEQYF.

V and J are TRBV11-2 and TRBJ2-7; TRBD2 matches 9 bases. Looked up from germline, CDR1 is SGHAT and CDR2 is FQNNGV. The length of the CDR3 is 15 residues. V lost 1 base and J lost 5; bases outside the gene matches: 6. The CDR3 here is CASSLGSSGSDEQYF. CDR3 sequence (DNA): TGTGCCAGCAGCTTAGGTAGTAGCGGGAGCGACGAGCAGTACTTC. Variable domain in full (rest from reference TRBV11-2 and TRBJ2-7): EAGVAQSPRYKIIEKRQSVAFWCNPISGHATLYWYQQILGQGPKLLIQFQNNGVVDDSQLPKDRFSAERLKGVDSTLKIQPAKLEDSAVYLCASSLGSSGSDEQYFGPGTRLTVT.

This sequence joins TRBV30 and TRBJ2-4, with 10 bases fitting TRBD1. The CDR3 loop spans 17 amino acids. The germline gives CDR1 GTSNPN, CDR2 SVGIG (reference sequence). The V segment lost 4 bases and the J segment 0 bases; nucleotides outside the gene matches: 9. In DNA, the CDR3 is TGTGCCTGGAATACGAGACAGGGGGCTATAGCCAAAAACATTCAGTACTTC. Its protein is CAWNTRQGAIAKNIQYF.

For the CDR3, the DNA is TGCAGTGCTAGAGACCACAATGAGCAGTTCTTC. Protein sequence: CSARDHNEQFF. The genes are TRBV20-1 and TRBJ2-1; no clear D gene. The CDR3 spans 11 residues. Trimming removed 0 bases from V and 5 bases from J, with 2 bases in between. Germline V lookup: CDR1 DFQATT, CDR2 SNEGSKA (reference sequence).

V usage is TRBV7-9 and J usage is TRBJ2-7; D is ambiguous. The V end was cut by 4 bases, the J end by 3 bases, with 16 bases between. CDR1 is SEHNR, CDR2 FQNEAQ, per germline (reference sequence). The CDR3 totals 15 residues. Here the CDR3 DNA reads TGTGCCAGCAGCTCAACGGACGACACAGTCTACGAGCAGTACTTC. Translating it yields CASSSTDDTVYEQYF.